Sequencing of this TCR beta chain was carried out in a study of naive and memory T cell subsets. As regards this clonotype: What it binds is unknown.

The CDR3 is 16 residues long. From germline, CDR1 is SEHNR and CDR2 FQNEAQ (reference sequence). The V gene lost 5 bases and the J gene lost 6 bases, with 21 bases spanning the gap. The study's findings and limits: The power law exponent of TCR abundance differed between naive and memory cells.

Both TRBC1 and TRBC2 were covered by a beta constant-region primer of two equimolar oligonucleotides. TCRdb re-analysed the UMI-ligation and nested PCR reads in MiXCR, keeping a single row per CDR3 protein. Of about 90,000 distinct CDR3 sequences detected, around 6.5% appear once; the ten largest clones hold roughly 1.6%. Material for sequencing was central memory CD4+ T cells from blood. The origin of this receptor is a human donor in good health. This chain links TRBV7-9 with TRBJ2-3, with D perhaps TRBD1 or TRBD2 (5 bases each). CDR3 loop: CASSPGSGAGRDTQYF. CDR3 DNA sequence: TGTGCCAGCAGCCCGGGGTCCGGGGCCGGGCGGGATACGCAGTATTTT.